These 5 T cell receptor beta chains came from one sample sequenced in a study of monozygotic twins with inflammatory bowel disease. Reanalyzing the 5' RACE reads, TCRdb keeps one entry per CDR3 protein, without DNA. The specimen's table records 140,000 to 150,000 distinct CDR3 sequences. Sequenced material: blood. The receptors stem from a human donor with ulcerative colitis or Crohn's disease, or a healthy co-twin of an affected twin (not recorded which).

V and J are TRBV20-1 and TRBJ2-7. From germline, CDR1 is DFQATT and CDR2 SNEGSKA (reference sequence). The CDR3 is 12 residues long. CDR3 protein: CSALSTEYEQYF.

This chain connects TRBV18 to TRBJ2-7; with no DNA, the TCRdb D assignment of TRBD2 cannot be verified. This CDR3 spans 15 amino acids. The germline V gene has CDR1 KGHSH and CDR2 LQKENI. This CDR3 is CASSPLSSGNYEQYF.

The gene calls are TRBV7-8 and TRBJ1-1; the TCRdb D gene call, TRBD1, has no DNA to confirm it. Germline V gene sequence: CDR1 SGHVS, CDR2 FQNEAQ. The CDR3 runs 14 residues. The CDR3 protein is CASSLRGGKTEAFF. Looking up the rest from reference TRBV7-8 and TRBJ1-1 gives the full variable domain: GAGVSQSPRYKVAKRGQDVALRCDPISGHVSLFWYQQALGQGPEFLTYFQNEAQLDKSGLPSDRFFAERPEGSVSTLKIQRTQQEDSAVYLCASSLRGGKTEAFFGQGTRLTVV.

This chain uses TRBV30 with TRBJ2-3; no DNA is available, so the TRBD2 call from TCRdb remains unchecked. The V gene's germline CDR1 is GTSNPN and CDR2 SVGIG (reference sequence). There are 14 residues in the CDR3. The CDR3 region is CARTYRESTDTQYF.

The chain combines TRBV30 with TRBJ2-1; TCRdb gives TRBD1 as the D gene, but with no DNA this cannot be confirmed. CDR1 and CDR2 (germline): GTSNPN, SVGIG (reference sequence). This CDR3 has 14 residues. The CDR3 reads CAWKGAGGLNEQFF.